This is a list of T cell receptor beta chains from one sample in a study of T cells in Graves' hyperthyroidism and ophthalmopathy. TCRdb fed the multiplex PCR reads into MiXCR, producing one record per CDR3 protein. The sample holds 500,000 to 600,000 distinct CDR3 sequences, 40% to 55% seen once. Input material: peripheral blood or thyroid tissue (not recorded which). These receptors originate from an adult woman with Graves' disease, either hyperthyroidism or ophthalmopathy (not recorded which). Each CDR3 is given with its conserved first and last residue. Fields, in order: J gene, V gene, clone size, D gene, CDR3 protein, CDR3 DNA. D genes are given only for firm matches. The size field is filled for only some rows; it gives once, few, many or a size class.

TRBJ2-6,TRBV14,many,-,CASSPSLSAGANVLTF,TGTGCCAGCAGCCCTTCACTTTCTGCTGGGGCCAACGTCCTGACTTTC
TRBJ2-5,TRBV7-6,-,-,CASSSSNETQYF,TGTGCCAGCAGCAGTAGTAACGAGACCCAGTACTTC
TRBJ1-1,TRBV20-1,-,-,CSARPLGAGTEAFF,TGCAGTGCTAGACCTCTGGGGGCAGGCACTGAAGCTTTCTTT
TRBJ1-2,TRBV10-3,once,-,CAIGGGGDGGGYTF,TGTGCCATCGGCGGCGGGGGCGACGGGGGTGGCTACACCTTC
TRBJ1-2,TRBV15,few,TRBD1,CATSSGTGDYGYTF,TGTGCCACCAGCAGCGGAACAGGGGACTATGGCTACACCTTC
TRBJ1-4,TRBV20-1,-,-,CSARGGNNEKLFF,TGCAGTGCTAGAGGGGGGAATAATGAAAAACTGTTTTTT
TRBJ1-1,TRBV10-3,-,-,CAIRAGLKTEAFF,TGTGCCATCAGGGCAGGGCTAAAGACTGAAGCTTTCTTT
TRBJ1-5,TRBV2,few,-,CASSERSGGNQPQHF,TGTGCCAGCAGTGAAAGGTCAGGGGGCAATCAGCCCCAGCATTTT
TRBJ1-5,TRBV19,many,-,CASSIMDTSGPQHF,TGTGCCAGTAGTATCATGGACACCTCGGGGCCCCAGCATTTT
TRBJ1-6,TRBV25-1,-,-,CACSARDIGYSYNSPLHF,-
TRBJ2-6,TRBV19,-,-,CASSSEGSEANVLTF,TGTGCCAGCAGCTCGGAGGGATCTGAGGCCAACGTCCTGACTTTC
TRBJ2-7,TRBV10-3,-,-,CAISEVEFYEQYF,TGTGCCATCAGTGAGGTTGAGTTCTACGAGCAGTACTTC
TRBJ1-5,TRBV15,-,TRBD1,CATSRGDSTMQPQHF,TGTGCCACCAGCAGAGGGGACAGTACAATGCAGCCCCAGCATTTT
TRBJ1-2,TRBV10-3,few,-,CATTPGNYGYTF,TGTGCCACTACCCCGGGCAACTATGGCTACACCTTC
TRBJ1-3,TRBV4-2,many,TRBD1,CASSPTADRDSGNTIYF,TGTGCCAGCAGCCCTACAGCGGACAGGGACTCTGGAAACACCATATATTTT